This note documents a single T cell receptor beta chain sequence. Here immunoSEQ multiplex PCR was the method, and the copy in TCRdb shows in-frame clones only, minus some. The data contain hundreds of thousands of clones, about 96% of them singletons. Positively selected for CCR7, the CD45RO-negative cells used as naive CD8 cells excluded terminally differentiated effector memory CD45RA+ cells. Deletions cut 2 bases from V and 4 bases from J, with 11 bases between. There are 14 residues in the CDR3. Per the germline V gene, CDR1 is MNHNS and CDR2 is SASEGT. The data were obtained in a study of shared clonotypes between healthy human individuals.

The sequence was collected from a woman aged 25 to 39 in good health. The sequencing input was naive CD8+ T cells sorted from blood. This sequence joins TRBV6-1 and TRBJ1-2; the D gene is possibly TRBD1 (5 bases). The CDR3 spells CASSEWGSGYGYTF. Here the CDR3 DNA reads TGTGCCAGCAGTGAATGGGGCAGTGGCTATGGCTACACCTTC.